The present TCR beta chain was sequenced within a study of blood T cell repertoires in COVID-19. Methods used by the authors: Amplifying reference gene primers gave estimates of nucleated cell counts. Sequenced by immunoSEQ multiplex PCR; TCRdb stores in-frame clones only, minus some. V, J and clone size reflect that table, while D and trimming were determined from the DNA. The table records roughly 100,000 clones, roughly 80% of them present only once. The CDR3 has 14 amino acids. CDR1 is MDHEN, CDR2 SYDVKM, per germline. Trimming took off 2 bases at V and 2 bases at J, with 10 bases between the two ends.

Sequenced sample: peripheral blood. The TCR originated in a woman of 80 years or more with acute or convalescent COVID-19. This chain joins TRBV28 and TRBJ2-7, with a possible D match to TRBD2 (7 bases). The CDR3 here is CASSLGGGPYEQYF. CDR3 coding DNA: TGTGCCAGCAGTTTAGGGGGGGGCCCCTACGAGCAGTACTTC.